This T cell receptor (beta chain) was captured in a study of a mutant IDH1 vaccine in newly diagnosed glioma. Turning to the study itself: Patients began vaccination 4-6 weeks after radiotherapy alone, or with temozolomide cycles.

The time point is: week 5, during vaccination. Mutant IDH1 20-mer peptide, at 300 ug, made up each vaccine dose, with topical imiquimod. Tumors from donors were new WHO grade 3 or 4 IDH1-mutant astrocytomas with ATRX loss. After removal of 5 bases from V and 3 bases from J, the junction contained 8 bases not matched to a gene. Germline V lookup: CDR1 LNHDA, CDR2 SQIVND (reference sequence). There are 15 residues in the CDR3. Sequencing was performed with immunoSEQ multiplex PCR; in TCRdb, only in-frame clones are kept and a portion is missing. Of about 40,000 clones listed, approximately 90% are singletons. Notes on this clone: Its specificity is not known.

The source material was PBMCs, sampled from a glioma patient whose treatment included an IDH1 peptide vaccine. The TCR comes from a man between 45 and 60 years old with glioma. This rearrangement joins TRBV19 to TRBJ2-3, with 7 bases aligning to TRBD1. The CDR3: CASSLNRGRTDTQYF. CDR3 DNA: TGTGCCAGTAGTCTGAATAGGGGGCGGACAGATACGCAGTATTTT.